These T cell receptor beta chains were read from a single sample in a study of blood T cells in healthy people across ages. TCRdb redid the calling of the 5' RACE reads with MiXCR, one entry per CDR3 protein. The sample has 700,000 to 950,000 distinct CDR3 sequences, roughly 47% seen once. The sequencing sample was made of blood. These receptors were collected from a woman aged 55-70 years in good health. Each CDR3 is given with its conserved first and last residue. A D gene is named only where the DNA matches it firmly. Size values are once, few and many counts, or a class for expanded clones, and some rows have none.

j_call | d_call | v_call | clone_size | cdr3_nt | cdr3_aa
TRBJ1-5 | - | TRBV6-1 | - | TGTGCCAGCAGTGAAAATTACGGCACTAGCAATCAGCCCCAGCATTTT | CASSENYGTSNQPQHF
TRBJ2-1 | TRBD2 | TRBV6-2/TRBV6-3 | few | TGTGCCAGCAGTACGACTAGCGGATACAATGAGCAGTTCTTC | CASSTTSGYNEQFF
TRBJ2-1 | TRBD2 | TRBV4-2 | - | TGTGCCAGCAGTCCTGTAGCGGGAGTGTCGAATGAGCAGTTCTTC | CASSPVAGVSNEQFF
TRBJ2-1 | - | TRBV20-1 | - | TGCAGTGCTAGAGATTTTTCGGAAGGGGGCTCCTACAATGAGCAGTTCTTC | CSARDFSEGGSYNEQFF
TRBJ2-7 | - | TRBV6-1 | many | TGTGCCAGCACGGGGCAGATCTCCTACGAGCAGTACTTC | CASTGQISYEQYF
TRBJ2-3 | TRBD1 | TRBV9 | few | TGTGCCAGCAGCGTATGGGACAGCTTTCAAGATACGCAGTATTTT | CASSVWDSFQDTQYF
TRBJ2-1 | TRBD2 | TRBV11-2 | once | TGTGCCAGCAGCATCGCGGGGGGGATGTACAATGAGCAGTTCTTC | CASSIAGGMYNEQFF
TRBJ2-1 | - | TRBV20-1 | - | TGCAGTGCTAGAGATTTAGCGGAGTTTCTTCCCCATGAGCAGTTCTTC | CSARDLAEFLPHEQFF
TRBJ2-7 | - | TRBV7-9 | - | TGTGCCAGCAGCGGGGACCCTCTTCGCCCCTACGAGCAGTACTTC | CASSGDPLRPYEQYF
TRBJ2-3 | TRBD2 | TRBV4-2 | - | TGTGCCAGCAGCCAAGTCCCTAGCGGGAGATATAATACGCAGTATTTT | CASSQVPSGRYNTQYF
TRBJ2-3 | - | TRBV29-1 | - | TGCAGCGTCCGTTTCACAGATACGCAGTATTTT | CSVRFTDTQYF
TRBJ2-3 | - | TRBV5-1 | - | TGCGCCAGCAGCCCCCGGCGGGTGGGCACAGATACGCAGTATTTT | CASSPRRVGTDTQYF
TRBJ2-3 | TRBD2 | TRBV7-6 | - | TGTGCCAGCAGCCTCACCGGACTAGCGGCCAACACAGATACGCAGTATTTT | CASSLTGLAANTDTQYF
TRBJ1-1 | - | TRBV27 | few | TGTGCCAGCAGCTTGGACGGGCAGAACACTGAAGCTTTCTTT | CASSLDGQNTEAFF
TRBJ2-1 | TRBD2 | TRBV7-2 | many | TGTGCCAGCAGCCTAGGACTAGCGAGAACCGATGAGCAGTTCTTC | CASSLGLARTDEQFF
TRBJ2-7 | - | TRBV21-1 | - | TGTGCCGGACCTCCTTTGTCGCTAGCGGGAGCTCGTTCCTACGAGCAGTACTTC | CAGPPLSLAGARSYEQYF
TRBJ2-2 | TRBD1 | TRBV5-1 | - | TGCGCCAGCAGCGGGACAGGAAGCGGCACCGGGGAGCTGTTTTTT | CASSGTGSGTGELFF
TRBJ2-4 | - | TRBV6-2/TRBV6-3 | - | TGTGCCAGCACCACGGGAATAGCCAAAAACATTCAGTACTTC | CASTTGIAKNIQYF
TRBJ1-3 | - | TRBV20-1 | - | TGCAGTGCTTTAATAACAGGGCAGGGAGCAAACACCATATATTTT | CSALITGQGANTIYF
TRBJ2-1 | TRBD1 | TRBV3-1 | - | TGTGCCAGCAGCCAAGATTCTAGAGGGGGCGAAGGGTTTTGGGAGCAGTTCTTC | CASSQDSRGGEGFWEQFF
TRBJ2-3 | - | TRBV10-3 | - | TGTGCCATCAGTGAGCCCCGCTCTAGCACAGATACGCAGTATTTT | CAISEPRSSTDTQYF
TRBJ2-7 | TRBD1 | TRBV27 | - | TGTGCCAGCAGTATGACAGGGGCCTACGAGCAGTACTTC | CASSMTGAYEQYF
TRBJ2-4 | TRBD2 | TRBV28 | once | TGTGCCAGCAGTTTATACGGGGCTAGCGGGACCAAAAACAGTCAGTACTTC | CASSLYGASGTKNSQYF
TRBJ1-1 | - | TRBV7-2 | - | TGTGCCAGCAGCCTTCAGGGTCCCTCGAATATGAACACTGAAGCTTTCTTT | CASSLQGPSNMNTEAFF
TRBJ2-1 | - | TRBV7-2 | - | TGTGCCAGCAGCGAAGGACAGATTAACAATGAGCAGTTCTTC | CASSEGQINNEQFF
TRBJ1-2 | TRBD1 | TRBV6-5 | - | TGTGCCAGCAGGGAGGGACAGTGGGAAGGCTACACCTTC | CASREGQWEGYTF
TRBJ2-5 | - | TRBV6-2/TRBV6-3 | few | TGTGCCAGCAGTTACGGAGCCTCTTACTGGGGACAAGAGACCCAGTACTTC | CASSYGASYWGQETQYF
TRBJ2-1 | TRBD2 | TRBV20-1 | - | TGCAGTGCTGGATCGGGGGGGGCCTCCTACAAGGAGCAGTTCTTC | CSAGSGGASYKEQFF